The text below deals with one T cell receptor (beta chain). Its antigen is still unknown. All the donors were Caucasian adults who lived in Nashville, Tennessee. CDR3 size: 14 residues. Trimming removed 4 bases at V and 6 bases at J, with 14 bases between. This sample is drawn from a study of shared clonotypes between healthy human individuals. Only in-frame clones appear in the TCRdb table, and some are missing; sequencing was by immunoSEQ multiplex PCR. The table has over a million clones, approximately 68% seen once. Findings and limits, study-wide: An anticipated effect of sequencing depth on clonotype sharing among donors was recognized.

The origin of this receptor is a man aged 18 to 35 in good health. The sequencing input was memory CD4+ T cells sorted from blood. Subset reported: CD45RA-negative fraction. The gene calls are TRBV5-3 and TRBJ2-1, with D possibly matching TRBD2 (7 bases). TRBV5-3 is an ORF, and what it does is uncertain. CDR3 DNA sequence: TGTGCCAGAAGCCTCGGACTAGGGGGCAATGAGCAGTTCTTC. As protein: CARSLGLGGNEQFF.